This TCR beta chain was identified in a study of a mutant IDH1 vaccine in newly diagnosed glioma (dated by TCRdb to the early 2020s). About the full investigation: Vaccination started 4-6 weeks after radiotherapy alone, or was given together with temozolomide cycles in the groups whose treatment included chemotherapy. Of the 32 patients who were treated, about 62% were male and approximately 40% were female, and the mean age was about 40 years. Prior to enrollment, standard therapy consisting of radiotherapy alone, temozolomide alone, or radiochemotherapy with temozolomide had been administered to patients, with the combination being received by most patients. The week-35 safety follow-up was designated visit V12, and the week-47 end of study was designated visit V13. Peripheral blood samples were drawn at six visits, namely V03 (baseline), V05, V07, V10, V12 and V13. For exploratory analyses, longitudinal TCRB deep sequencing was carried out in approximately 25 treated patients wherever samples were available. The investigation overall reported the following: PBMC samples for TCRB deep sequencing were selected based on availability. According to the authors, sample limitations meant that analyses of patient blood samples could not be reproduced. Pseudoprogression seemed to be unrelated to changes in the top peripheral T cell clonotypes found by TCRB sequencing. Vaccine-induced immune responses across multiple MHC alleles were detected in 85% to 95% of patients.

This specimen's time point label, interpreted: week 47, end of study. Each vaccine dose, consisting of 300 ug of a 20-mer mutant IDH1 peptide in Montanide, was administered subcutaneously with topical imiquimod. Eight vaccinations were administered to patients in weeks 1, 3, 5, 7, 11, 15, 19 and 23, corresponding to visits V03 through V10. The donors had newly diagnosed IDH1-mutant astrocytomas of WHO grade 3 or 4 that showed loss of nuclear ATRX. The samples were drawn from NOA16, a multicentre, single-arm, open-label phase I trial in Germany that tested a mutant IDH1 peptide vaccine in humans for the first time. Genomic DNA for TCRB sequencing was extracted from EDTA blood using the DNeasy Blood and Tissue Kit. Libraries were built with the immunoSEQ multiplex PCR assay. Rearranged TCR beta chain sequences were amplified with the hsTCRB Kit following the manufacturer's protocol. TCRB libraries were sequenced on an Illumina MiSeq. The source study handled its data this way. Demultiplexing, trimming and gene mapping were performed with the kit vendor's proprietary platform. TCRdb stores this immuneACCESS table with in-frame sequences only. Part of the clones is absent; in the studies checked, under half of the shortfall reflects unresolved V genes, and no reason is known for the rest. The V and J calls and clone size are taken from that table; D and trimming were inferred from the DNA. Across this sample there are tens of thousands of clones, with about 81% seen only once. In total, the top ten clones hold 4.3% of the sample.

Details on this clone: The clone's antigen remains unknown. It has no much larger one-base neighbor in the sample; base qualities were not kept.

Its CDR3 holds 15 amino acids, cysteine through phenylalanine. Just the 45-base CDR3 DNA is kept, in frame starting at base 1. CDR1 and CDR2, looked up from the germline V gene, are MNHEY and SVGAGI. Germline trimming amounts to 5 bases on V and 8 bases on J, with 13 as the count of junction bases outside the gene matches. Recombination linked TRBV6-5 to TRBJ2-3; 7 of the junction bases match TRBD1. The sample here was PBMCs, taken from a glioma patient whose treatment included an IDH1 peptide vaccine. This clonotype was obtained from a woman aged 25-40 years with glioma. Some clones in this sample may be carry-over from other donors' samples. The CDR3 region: CASSPRQGSISTQYF. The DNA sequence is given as TGTGCCAGCAGTCCACGACAGGGTTCGATTTCTACGCAGTATTTT.